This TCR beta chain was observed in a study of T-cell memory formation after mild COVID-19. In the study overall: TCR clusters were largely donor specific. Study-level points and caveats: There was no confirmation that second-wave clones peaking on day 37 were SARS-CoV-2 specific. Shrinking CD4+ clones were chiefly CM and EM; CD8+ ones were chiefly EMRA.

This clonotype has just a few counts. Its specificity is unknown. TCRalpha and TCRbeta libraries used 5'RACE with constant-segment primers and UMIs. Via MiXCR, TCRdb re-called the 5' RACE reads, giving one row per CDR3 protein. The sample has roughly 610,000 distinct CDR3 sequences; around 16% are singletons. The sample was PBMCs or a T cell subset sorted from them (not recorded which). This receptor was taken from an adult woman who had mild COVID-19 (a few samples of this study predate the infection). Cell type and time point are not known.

The CDR3 protein is CSASPGVYEQYF. The CDR3 DNA sequence: TGCAGTGCTTCCCCGGGGGTCTACGAGCAGTACTTC. The V and J genes are TRBV20-1 and TRBJ2-7; tentative D call: TRBD2 (6 bases). V lost 5 bases, J lost 3 bases, and 11 bases lay in between. Germline CDR1 and CDR2: DFQATT and SNEGSKA (reference sequence). The length of the CDR3 is 12 residues.